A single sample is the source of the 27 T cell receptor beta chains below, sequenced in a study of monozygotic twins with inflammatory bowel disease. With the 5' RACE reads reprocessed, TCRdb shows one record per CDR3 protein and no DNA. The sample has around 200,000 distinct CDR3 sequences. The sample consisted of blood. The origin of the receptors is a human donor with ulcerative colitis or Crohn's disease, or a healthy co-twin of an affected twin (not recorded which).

CDR3: CASSQVGGQPQHF. The rearrangement joins TRBV3-1 to TRBJ1-5; checking the TCRdb D call of TRBD1 is not possible without DNA. The CDR3 length is 13 residues. Germline V CDR1 and CDR2: LGHDT, YNNKEL (reference sequence).

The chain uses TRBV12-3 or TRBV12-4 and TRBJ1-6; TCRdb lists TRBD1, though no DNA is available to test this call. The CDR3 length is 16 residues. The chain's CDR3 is CASSLGTTGGFSPLHF.

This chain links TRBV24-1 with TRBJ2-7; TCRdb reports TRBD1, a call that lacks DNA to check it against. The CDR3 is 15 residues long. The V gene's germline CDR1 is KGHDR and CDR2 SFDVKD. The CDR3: CATSDSLGTIYEQYF.

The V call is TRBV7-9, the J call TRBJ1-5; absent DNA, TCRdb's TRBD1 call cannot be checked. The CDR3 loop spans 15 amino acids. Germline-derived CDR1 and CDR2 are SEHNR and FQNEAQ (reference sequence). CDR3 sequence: CASSTDRVGDQPQHF.

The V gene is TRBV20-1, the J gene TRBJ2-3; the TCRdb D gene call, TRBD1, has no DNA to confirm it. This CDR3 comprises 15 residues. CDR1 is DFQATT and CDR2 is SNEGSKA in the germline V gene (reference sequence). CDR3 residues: CSARVYGGNTDTQYF.

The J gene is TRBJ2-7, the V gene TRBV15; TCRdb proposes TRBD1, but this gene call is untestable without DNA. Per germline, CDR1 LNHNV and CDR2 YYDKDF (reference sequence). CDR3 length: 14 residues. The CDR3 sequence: CATSSRTTGAEQYF.

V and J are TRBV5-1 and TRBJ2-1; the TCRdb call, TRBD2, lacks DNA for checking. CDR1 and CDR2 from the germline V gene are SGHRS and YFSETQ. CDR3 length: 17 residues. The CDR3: CASSSTGTSGGHNEQFF.

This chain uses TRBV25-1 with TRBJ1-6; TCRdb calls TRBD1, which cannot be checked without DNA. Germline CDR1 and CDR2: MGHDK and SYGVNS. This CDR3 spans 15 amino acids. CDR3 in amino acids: CASSESRTGSSPLHF.

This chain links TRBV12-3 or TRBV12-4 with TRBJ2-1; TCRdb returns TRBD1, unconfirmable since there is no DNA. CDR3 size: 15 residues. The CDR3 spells CASSFRAGQANEQFF.

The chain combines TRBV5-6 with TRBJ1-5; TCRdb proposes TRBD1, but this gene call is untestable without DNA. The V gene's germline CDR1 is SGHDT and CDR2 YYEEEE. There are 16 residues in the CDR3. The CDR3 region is CASSIAGTGGDQPQHF.

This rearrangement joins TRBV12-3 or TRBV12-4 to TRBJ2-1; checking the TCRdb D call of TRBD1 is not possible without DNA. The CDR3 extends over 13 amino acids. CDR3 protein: CASSLNRGNEQFF.

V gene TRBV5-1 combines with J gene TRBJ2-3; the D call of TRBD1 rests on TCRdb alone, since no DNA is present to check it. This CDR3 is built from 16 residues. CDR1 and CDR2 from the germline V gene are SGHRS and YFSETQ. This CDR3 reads CASSSSGTGGPDTQYF.

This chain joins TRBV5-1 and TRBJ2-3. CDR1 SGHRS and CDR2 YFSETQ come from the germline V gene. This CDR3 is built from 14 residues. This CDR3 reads CASSLSSNTDTQYF.

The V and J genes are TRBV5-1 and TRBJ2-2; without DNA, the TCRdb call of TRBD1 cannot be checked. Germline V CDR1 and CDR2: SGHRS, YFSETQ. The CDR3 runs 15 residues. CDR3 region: CASSQTGLATGELFF.

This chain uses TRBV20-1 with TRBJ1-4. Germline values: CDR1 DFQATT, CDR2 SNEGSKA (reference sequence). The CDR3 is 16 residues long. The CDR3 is CSARGTDPNPDEKLFF.

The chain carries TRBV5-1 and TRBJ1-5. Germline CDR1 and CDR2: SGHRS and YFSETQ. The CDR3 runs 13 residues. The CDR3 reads CASSLGQGKPQHF.

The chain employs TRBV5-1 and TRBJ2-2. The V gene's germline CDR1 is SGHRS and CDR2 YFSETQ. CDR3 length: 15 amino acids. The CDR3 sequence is CASSLRPHRGRELFF.

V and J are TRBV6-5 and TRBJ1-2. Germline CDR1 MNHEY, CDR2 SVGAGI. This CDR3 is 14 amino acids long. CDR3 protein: CASSTDRRNYGYTF.

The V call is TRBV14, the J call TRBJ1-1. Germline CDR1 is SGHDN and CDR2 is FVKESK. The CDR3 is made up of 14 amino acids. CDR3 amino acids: CASSQVSGSSEAFF.

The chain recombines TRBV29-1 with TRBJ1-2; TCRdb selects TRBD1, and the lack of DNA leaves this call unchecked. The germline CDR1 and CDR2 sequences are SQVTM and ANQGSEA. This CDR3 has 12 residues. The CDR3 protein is CSVEDRETGYTF.

This chain's CDR3 is CASGMGLSMETQYF. The rearrangement uses TRBV7-2 and TRBJ2-5; TCRdb proposes TRBD1, but this gene call is untestable without DNA. This CDR3 region has 14 residues. Germline values: CDR1 SGHTA, CDR2 FQGNSA.

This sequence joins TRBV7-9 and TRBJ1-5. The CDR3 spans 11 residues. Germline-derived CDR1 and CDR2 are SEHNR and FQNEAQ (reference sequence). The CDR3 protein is CASGNYQPQHF.

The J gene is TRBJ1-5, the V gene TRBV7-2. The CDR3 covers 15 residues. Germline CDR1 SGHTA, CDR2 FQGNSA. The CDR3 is CASSLVSWGNQPQHF. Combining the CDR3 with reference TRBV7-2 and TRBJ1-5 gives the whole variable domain GAGVSQSPSNKVTEKGKDVELRCDPISGHTALYWYRQSLGQGLEFLIYFQGNSAPDKSGLPSDRFSAERTGGSVSTLTIQRTQQEDSAVYLCASSLVSWGNQPQHFGDGTRLSIL.

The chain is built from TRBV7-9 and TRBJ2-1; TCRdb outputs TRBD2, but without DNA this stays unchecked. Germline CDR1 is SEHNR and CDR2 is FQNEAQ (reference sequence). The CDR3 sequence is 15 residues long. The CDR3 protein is CASSFEGLGDNEQFF.

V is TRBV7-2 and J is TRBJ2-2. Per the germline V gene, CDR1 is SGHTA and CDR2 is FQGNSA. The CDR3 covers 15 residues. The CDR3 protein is CASRPGVGNTGELFF.

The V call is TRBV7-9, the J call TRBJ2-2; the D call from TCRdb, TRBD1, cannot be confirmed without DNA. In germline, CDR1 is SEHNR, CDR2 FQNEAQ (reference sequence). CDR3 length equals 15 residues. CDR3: CASSLGTGDTGELFF.

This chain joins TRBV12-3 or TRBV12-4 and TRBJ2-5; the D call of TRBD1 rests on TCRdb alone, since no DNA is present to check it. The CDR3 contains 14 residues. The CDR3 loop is CASRLQGSQETQYF.